Sequencing of this T cell receptor beta chain was carried out in a study of CD8 T cells in Susac syndrome. The germline gives CDR1 ENHRY, CDR2 SYGVKD. The CDR3 runs to 14 residues. The T cells that were sequenced for TCR beta were CD8+ and CD4+ cells from blood. With random hexamers, reverse transcription was performed on about 0.45 to 1 ug of RNA. MiXCR, applied by TCRdb to the immunoSEQ multiplex PCR reads, yields one record per CDR3 protein. Found here are 71,000 or so distinct CDR3 sequences, nearly 96% of them singletons; the top ten hold over 0.09%. To note about this clonotype: An end of the junction does not agree with germline; a read error may underlie this.

The sample consisted of CD4+ T cells from PBMCs. The clonotype comes from a human donor with multiple sclerosis. V is TRBV10-3 and J is TRBJ2-1; 9 positions match TRBD1. The chain's CDR3 is CALRAGQGNNEQFF. The CDR3 nucleotides read TGTGCCCTCAGAGCGGGACAGGGAAACAATGAGCAGTTCTTC.